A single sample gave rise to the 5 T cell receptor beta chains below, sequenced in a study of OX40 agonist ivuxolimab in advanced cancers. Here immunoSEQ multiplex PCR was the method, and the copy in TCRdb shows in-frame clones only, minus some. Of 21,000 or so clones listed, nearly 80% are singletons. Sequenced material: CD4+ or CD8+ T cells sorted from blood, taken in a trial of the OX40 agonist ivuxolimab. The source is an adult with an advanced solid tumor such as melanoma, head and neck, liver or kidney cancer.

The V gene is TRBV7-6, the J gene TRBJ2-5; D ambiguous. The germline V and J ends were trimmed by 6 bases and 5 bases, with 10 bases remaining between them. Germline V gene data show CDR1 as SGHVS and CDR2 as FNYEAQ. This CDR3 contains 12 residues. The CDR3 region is CASSFTPETQYF. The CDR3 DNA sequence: TGTGCCAGCAGTTTCACGCCGGAGACCCAGTACTTC.

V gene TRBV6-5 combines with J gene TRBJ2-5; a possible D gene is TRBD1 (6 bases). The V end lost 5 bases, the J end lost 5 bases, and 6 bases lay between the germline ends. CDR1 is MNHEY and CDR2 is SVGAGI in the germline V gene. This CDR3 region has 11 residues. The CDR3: CASSQGETQYF. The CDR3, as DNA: TGTGCCAGCAGTCAGGGGGAGACCCAGTACTTC.

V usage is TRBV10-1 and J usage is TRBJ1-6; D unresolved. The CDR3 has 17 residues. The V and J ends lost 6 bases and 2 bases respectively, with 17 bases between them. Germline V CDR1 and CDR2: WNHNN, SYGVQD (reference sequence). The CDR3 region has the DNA TGCGCCAGCAGCCCCATCTGGGGTAGTCCCTATAATTCACCCCTCCACTTT. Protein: CASSPIWGSPYNSPLHF.

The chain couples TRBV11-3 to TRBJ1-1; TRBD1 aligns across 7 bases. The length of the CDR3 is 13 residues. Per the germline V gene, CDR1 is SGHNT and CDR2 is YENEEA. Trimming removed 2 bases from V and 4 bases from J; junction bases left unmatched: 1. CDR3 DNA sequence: TGTGCCAGCAGCTTAAACAGGGGCACTGAAGCTTTCTTT. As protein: CASSLNRGTEAFF.

CDR3 DNA sequence: TGTGCCAGCAGCTTAGGGACAGGCAATCAGCCCCAGCATTTT. This codes for CASSLGTGNQPQHF. The genes are TRBV7-9 and TRBJ1-5; the D gene is possibly TRBD1 (6 bases). The V gene's germline CDR1 is SEHNR and CDR2 FQNEAQ (reference sequence). CDR3 length equals 14 residues. Trimming took off 1 base at V and 2 bases at J, with 6 bases between the two ends.